The 13 T cell receptor beta chains below were found in one sample sequenced in a study of identical twins. Each CDR3 protein is one row after TCRdb ran MiXCR on the 5' RACE reads. The table shows 500,000 to 600,000 distinct CDR3 sequences, with less than 25% occurring only once. The data were also submitted as part of a second study, on T cells expressing NK-cell markers.

Material for sequencing was CD4+ T cells sorted from blood. The source is a woman under 30 in good health.

V gene TRBV12-3 or TRBV12-4 combines with J gene TRBJ2-7; 11 bases align to TRBD2. With V trimmed by 6 bases and J by 4 bases, 8 bases remained unmatched. The length of the CDR3 is 15 residues. The CDR3 region is CASSPSGLADYEQYF. DNA of the CDR3: TGTGCCAGCAGCCCTTCGGGACTAGCGGATTACGAGCAGTACTTC.

The rearrangement uses TRBV5-8 and TRBJ1-3; unclear D gene. Germline lookup yields CDR1 SGHTS and CDR2 YDEGEE. There are 12 residues in the CDR3. V lost 1 base, J lost 8 bases, and 7 bases lay in between. CDR3 sequence reads: CASSLIWDTIYF. The CDR3 DNA reads as TGTGCCAGCAGCTTGATCTGGGACACCATATATTTT. Looking up the rest from reference TRBV5-8 and TRBJ1-3 gives the full variable domain: EAGVTQSPTHLIKTRGQQATLRCSPISGHTSVYWYQQALGLGLQFLLWYDEGEERNRGNFPPRFSGRQFPNYSSELNVNALELEDSALYLCASSLIWDTIYFGEGSWLTVV.

This clonotype occurred a few times. The chain couples TRBV9 to TRBJ2-2, with D perhaps matching TRBD1 or TRBD2 (5 bases each). V was cut by 0 bases and J by 5 bases, with 11 bases left in between. The CDR3 runs to 15 residues. Germline V gives CDR1 SGDLS, CDR2 YYNGEE. The CDR3 spells CASSVVREGTGELFF. DNA of the CDR3: TGTGCCAGCAGCGTAGTCCGTGAGGGGACCGGGGAGCTGTTTTTT.

The V and J genes are TRBV12-3 or TRBV12-4 and TRBJ2-7; D not resolved. This CDR3 comprises 15 residues. V was trimmed by 7 bases and J by 2 bases, leaving 18 bases between them. Here the CDR3 reads CASTKSRSPTYEQYF. For the CDR3, the DNA is TGTGCCAGCACCAAATCCAGGAGCCCAACCTACGAGCAGTACTTC.

This clonotype was seen a single time. The chain combines TRBV5-1 with TRBJ2-1; D unclear. The CDR3 covers 14 residues. V lost 1 base, J lost 9 bases, and 14 bases lay in between. Germline-derived CDR1 and CDR2 are SGHRS and YFSETQ. Here the CDR3 reads CASSLSQSESEQFF. CDR3 in DNA: TGCGCCAGCAGCTTGTCTCAGTCCGAATCTGAGCAGTTCTTC.

This clonotype was seen only a few times. This chain uses TRBV7-3 with TRBJ2-1; D might be TRBD1 or TRBD2, each matching 5 bases. V lost 4 bases and J lost 5, with 9 bases in between. CDR3 length: 13 residues. Germline loops: CDR1 SGHTA, CDR2 FQGTGA. The CDR3: CASSYGTDNEQFF. CDR3 DNA sequence: TGTGCCAGCAGCTACGGGACGGACAATGAGCAGTTCTTC.

V usage is TRBV7-3 and J usage is TRBJ1-3; a weak D match, TRBD1 (5 bases). The V and J ends lost 0 bases and 1 base respectively, with 7 bases between them. Germline values: CDR1 SGHTA, CDR2 FQGTGA. CDR3 size: 15 residues. The CDR3 DNA follows: TGTGCCAGCAGCTTAACAGGGGTATCTGGAAACACCATATATTTT. Its translation is CASSLTGVSGNTIYF.

This clonotype showed up just a few times. The chain joins TRBV20-1 to TRBJ2-3; 9 nucleotides line up with TRBD2. The V and J ends lost 3 bases and 0 bases, in that order; junction bases with no gene match: 16. Germline CDR1 is DFQATT and CDR2 is SNEGSKA (reference sequence). The CDR3 length is 19 residues. The CDR3 DNA reads TGCAGTGCTAGTCCCCTAGGCGGCGGGGGGGAGATTAGCACAGATACGCAGTATTTT. Translation: CSASPLGGGGEISTDTQYF.

This sequence joins TRBV12-3 or TRBV12-4 and TRBJ2-5; D unresolved. The CDR3 contains 14 residues. The V gene lost 5 bases and the J gene lost 1 base, with 11 bases spanning the gap. The CDR3 here is CASSKQNIQETQYF. In DNA, the CDR3 is TGTGCCAGCAGTAAACAGAATATCCAAGAGACCCAGTACTTC.

This clonotype was seen a few times. J is TRBJ2-2 and V is TRBV12-3 or TRBV12-4, with D perhaps TRBD1 (6 bases). This CDR3 is built from 14 residues. V was cut by 6 bases and J by 4 bases, with 12 bases left in between. The CDR3 nucleotides are TGTGCCAGCAGGAAACAGGGAGCCACCGGGGAGCTGTTTTTT. It encodes CASRKQGATGELFF.

This rearrangement joins TRBV9 to TRBJ2-5; TRBD1 is a possible D gene (6 bases). Germline V lookup: CDR1 SGDLS, CDR2 YYNGEE. CDR3 length: 14 amino acids. Trimming cost V 2 bases and J 8 bases, with 16 bases left between them. The CDR3: CASSVGGGQGTQYF. CDR3 nucleotides: TGTGCCAGCAGCGTTGGTGGGGGCCAGGGCACCCAGTACTTC.

This clonotype was counted ten times or more. V gene TRBV29-1 combines with J gene TRBJ2-3; D is perhaps TRBD2 (5 bases). Germline CDR1 is SQVTM and CDR2 is ANQGSEA. The CDR3 is 14 amino acids. Trimming took off 7 bases at V and 2 bases at J, with 16 bases between the two ends. This CDR3 reads CSAAPGSSTDTQYF. CDR3 nucleotide sequence: TGCAGCGCTGCGCCGGGATCGTCCACAGATACGCAGTATTTT.

This clonotype was observed a single time. This chain joins TRBV6-5 and TRBJ1-1; D remains unclear. Germline CDR1 MNHEY, CDR2 SVGAGI. This CDR3 is built from 14 residues. The V end was cut by 0 bases, the J end by 11 bases, with 16 bases between. CDR3 coding DNA: TGTGCCAGCAGTTACTCCGTCGCATCGGAATGGGCTTTCTTT. Residues: CASSYSVASEWAFF.